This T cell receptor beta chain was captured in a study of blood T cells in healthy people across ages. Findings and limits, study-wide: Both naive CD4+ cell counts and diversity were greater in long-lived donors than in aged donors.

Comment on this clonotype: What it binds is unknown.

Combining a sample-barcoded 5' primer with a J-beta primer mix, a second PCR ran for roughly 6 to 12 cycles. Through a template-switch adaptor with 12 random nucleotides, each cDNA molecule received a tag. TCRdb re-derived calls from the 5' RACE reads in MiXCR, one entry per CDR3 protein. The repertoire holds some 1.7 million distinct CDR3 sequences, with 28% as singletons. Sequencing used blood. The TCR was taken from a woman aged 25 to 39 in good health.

The CDR3 coding sequence is TGTGCCAGCAGCCAAGGGGGGGCCAAGTCCTACAATGAGCAGTTCTTC. This translates into CASSQGGAKSYNEQFF. This chain links TRBV3-1 with TRBJ2-1; D may be TRBD1 or TRBD2 (6 bases each). Germline CDR1 is LGHDT and CDR2 is YNNKEL (reference sequence). This CDR3 is 16 amino acids long. Between the trimmed V and J ends, which lost 1 base and 1 base, there was a span of 11 bases.